The entry below describes one T cell receptor (beta chain). This entry belongs to a study of shared clonotypes between healthy human individuals. The V and J ends lost 0 bases and 1 base respectively, with 6 bases between them. The germline gives CDR1 SQVTM, CDR2 ANQGSEA. CDR3 length equals 13 residues. Sequenced by immunoSEQ multiplex PCR; TCRdb stores in-frame clones only, minus some. The sample consists of over a million clones, about 70% of them appearing once. This chain uses TRBV29-1 with TRBJ2-5, with D hard to call. Specimen: memory CD4+ T cells sorted from blood. Subset given: CD45RA-negative fraction. This TCR was recovered from a man aged 18-30 years in good health. CDR3 residues: CSVEDGSQETQYF. The CDR3 DNA is TGCAGCGTTGAAGATGGCAGCCAAGAGACCCAGTACTTC.